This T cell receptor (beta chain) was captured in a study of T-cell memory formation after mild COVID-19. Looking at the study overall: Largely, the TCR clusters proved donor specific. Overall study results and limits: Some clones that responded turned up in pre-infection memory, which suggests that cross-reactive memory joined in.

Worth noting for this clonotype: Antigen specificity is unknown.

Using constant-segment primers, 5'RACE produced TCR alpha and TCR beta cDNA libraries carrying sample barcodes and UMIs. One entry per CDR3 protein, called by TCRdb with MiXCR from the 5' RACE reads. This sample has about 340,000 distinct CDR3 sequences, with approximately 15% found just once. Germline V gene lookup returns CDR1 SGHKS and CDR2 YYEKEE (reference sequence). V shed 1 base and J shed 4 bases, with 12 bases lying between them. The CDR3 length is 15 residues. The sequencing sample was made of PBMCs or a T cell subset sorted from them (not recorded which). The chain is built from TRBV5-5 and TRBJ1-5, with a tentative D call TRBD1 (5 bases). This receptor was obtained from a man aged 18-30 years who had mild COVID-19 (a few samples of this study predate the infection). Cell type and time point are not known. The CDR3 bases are TGTGCCAGCAGCTTGATCGCGACAGAAAATCAGCCCCAGCATTTT. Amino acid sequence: CASSLIATENQPQHF.